Each of the 27 T cell receptor beta chains below was sequenced from the same sample in a study of blood T cell repertoires in COVID-19. Assay: immunoSEQ multiplex PCR; the TCRdb copy retains only in-frame clones and omits some. Here the sample spans 300,000 to 400,000 clones, 89% being singletons. Sequences were obtained from PBMCs or T cells enriched from blood (not recorded which). The receptors were gathered from a man aged 55 to 70 who had recovered from COVID-19.

The V call is TRBV19, the J call TRBJ1-2, with D tentatively TRBD1 (5 bases). Germline CDR1 and CDR2: LNHDA and SQIVND (reference sequence). The V and J ends lost 6 bases and 5 bases respectively, with 19 bases between them. CDR3 length equals 15 residues. The CDR3 is CASSTYDRTGYGYTF. CDR3 in DNA: TGTGCCAGTAGCACCTACGACAGAACCGGGTATGGCTACACCTTC.

The chain links TRBV28 to TRBJ2-3; TRBD1 might be the D (6 bases). CDR1 and CDR2 from the germline V gene are MDHEN and SYDVKM. There are 14 residues in the CDR3. Trimming removed 6 bases at V and 2 bases at J, with 12 bases between. CDR3 protein: CASSVDRVTDTQYF. CDR3 sequence (DNA): TGTGCCAGCAGCGTGGACAGAGTCACAGATACGCAGTATTTT.

The chain recombines TRBV12-2 with TRBJ1-1; TRBD1 is the table's D call, not checked against the DNA. TRBV12-2 is deemed a pseudogene. The CDR3 covers 16 residues. The CDR3 DNA reads TGTGCAAGTCGTTGTCGACAGGGGTCCCTTCGTTTTGAAGCTTTCTTT. Protein product: CASRCRQGSLRFEAFF.

This clone was seen once. This rearrangement joins TRBV6-1 to TRBJ2-6; the D is unclear. V lost 2 bases and J lost 2, with 10 bases in between. Germline loops: CDR1 MNHNS, CDR2 SASEGT. CDR3 length equals 16 residues. The CDR3 DNA sequence: TGTGCCAGCAGTGAAAGGCTAACAGCTGGGGCCAACGTCCTGACTTTC. Its protein is CASSERLTAGANVLTF.

The chain employs TRBV11-2 and TRBJ1-1; D is unresolved. The germline V and J ends were trimmed by 0 bases and 1 base, with 9 bases remaining between them. This CDR3 has 15 residues. Germline V CDR1 and CDR2: SGHAT, FQNNGV. This CDR3 reads CASSLDSRSNTEAFF. CDR3 DNA: TGTGCCAGCAGCTTAGATAGTCGATCGAACACTGAAGCTTTCTTT.

The V call is TRBV5-1, the J call TRBJ2-5; TRBD1 is a possible D gene (6 bases). Germline V gives CDR1 SGHRS, CDR2 YFSETQ. Between the trimmed V and J ends, which lost 1 base and 6 bases, there was a span of 16 bases. There are 15 residues in the CDR3. CDR3 in amino acids: CASSLRADSYKTQYF. The CDR3 coding sequence is TGCGCCAGCAGCTTGCGAGCGGACAGTTACAAGACCCAGTACTTC. Looking up the rest from reference TRBV5-1 and TRBJ2-5 gives the full variable domain: KAGVTQTPRYLIKTRGQQVTLSCSPISGHRSVSWYQQTPGQGLQFLFEYFSETQRNKGNFPGRFSGRQFSNSRSEMNVSTLELGDSALYLCASSLRADSYKTQYFGPGTRLLVL.

The chain uses TRBV9 and TRBJ2-1; 10 nucleotides match TRBD2. Germline V lookup: CDR1 SGDLS, CDR2 YYNGEE. Trimming took 3 bases from V and 7 from J; bases not matched to a gene: 7. This CDR3 has 15 residues. The CDR3 DNA follows: TGTGCCAGCAGCGGTCCGGGACTAGCGATAAATGAGCAGTTCTTC. Translating gives CASSGPGLAINEQFF.

The chain uses TRBV5-1 and TRBJ2-5, with D perhaps matching TRBD1 (5 bases). The ends were cut back, 2 bases at V and 5 bases at J, with 13 bases in the middle. The CDR3 totals 14 residues. Per germline, CDR1 SGHRS and CDR2 YFSETQ. CDR3 DNA sequence: TGCGCCAGCAGCTTAAATCTAGGGGTTGAGACCCAGTACTTC. Its translation is CASSLNLGVETQYF.

The table lists this clone with a few counts. The chain joins TRBV5-4 to TRBJ1-2; D unresolved. Germline V CDR1 and CDR2: SGHNT, YYREEE (reference sequence). The V gene lost 6 bases and the J gene lost 0 bases, with 18 bases spanning the gap. The CDR3 runs 16 residues. CDR3 in DNA: TGTGCCAGCAATTCGAGATTATTCGGGTCTAACTATGGCTACACCTTC. Protein sequence: CASNSRLFGSNYGYTF.

The rearrangement joins TRBV10-2 to TRBJ1-1; no clear D. The CDR3 consists of 13 residues. Germline CDR1 WSHSY, CDR2 SAAADI. Deletions cut 4 bases from V and 0 bases from J, with 6 bases between. The CDR3 nucleotides read TGCGCCAGCAGTGTATCCGTGAACACTGAAGCTTTCTTT. Its translation is CASSVSVNTEAFF.

V is TRBV6-5 and J is TRBJ1-1; D is undetermined. The V end was cut by 4 bases, the J end by 6 bases, with 18 bases between. The CDR3 is 15 residues long. Looked up from germline, CDR1 is MNHEY and CDR2 is SVGAGI. CDR3 loop: CASSSGIGVLAEAFF. The CDR3 nucleotides read TGTGCCAGCAGTTCGGGGATAGGCGTCCTCGCTGAAGCTTTCTTT.

V usage is TRBV28 and J usage is TRBJ2-1, with 12 bases aligning to TRBD2. The CDR3 is 16 amino acids. The junction had 10 bases not matched to a gene; V was cut back by 5 bases and J by 8 bases. The germline gives CDR1 MDHEN, CDR2 SYDVKM. This CDR3 is CASSTPTSGSPDEQFF. The CDR3 DNA follows: TGTGCCAGCAGTACCCCGACTAGCGGGAGCCCGGATGAGCAGTTCTTC.

The rearrangement links TRBV29-1 to TRBJ2-3, with 9 bases fitting TRBD2. After removal of 5 bases from V and 7 bases from J, the junction contained 7 bases not matched to a gene. The CDR3 spans 13 residues. Germline-derived CDR1 and CDR2 are SQVTM and ANQGSEA. CDR3 protein: CSVLSSGVNTQYF. The CDR3 nucleotides are TGCAGCGTTCTGTCTAGCGGGGTTAATACGCAGTATTTT.

V and J are TRBV11-3 and TRBJ2-2; TRBD1 matches 7 bases. J was trimmed by 2 bases and V by 1 base; bases with no gene match: 7. Germline-derived CDR1 and CDR2 are SGHNT and YENEEA. The CDR3 totals 17 residues. In DNA, the CDR3 is TGTGCCAGCAGCTTAGGCGCAGGGGGTATTAACACCGGGGAGCTGTTTTTT. Protein: CASSLGAGGINTGELFF.

A single count supports this clone. This chain uses TRBV12-3 or TRBV12-4 with TRBJ1-5; 7 bases are a match to TRBD1. V lost 5 bases, J lost 5 bases, and 3 bases stayed unmatched. The CDR3 spans 13 residues. The CDR3 sequence is CASSGDSYQPQHF. In DNA, the CDR3 is TGTGCCAGCAGTGGGGACAGCTATCAGCCCCAGCATTTT.

The chain uses TRBV25-1 and TRBJ2-3; 14 nucleotides line up with TRBD2. The CDR3 loop spans 15 amino acids. V lost 5 bases, J lost 5 bases, and 3 bases stayed unmatched. From germline, CDR1 is MGHDK and CDR2 SYGVNS. The CDR3 here is CASSLGLAGEDTQYF. DNA for the CDR3: TGTGCCAGCAGTCTGGGACTAGCGGGAGAAGATACGCAGTATTTT.

V gene TRBV7-6 combines with J gene TRBJ1-5; 7 positions agree with TRBD1. V gave up 5 bases and J gave up 2 bases; unmatched junction bases: 6. This CDR3 is built from 15 residues. CDR1 and CDR2 (germline): SGHVS, FNYEAQ. The CDR3 is CASSLGGTGNQPQHF. In nucleotides, the CDR3 is TGTGCCAGCAGCCTAGGGGGCACAGGCAATCAGCCCCAGCATTTT. The whole variable domain, filled in from reference TRBV7-6 and TRBJ1-5, reads GAGVSQSPRYKVTKRGQDVALRCDPISGHVSLYWYRQALGQGPEFLTYFNYEAQQDKSGLPNDRFSAERPEGSISTLTIQRTEQRDSAMYRCASSLGGTGNQPQHFGDGTRLSIL.

The V and J genes are TRBV30 and TRBJ1-5; no reliable D call. V shed 0 bases and J shed 5 bases, with 8 bases lying between them. Per germline, CDR1 GTSNPN and CDR2 SVGIG (reference sequence). The CDR3 length is 13 residues. CDR3 amino acids: CAWSVQSYQPQHF. CDR3 DNA: TGTGCCTGGAGTGTACAGAGTTATCAGCCCCAGCATTTT.

J is TRBJ2-2 and V is TRBV6-4; 12 bases map to TRBD2. Germline assignment: CDR1 MRHNA and CDR2 SNTAGT. The CDR3 has 16 residues. Losses at the gene ends were 4 bases for V and 3 bases for J; bases not matched to a gene: 3. The CDR3, as DNA: TGTGCCAGCAGTGCACTAGCGGGAGGACACACCGGGGAGCTGTTTTTT. It is translated as CASSALAGGHTGELFF.

This chain joins TRBV5-4 and TRBJ1-5; D is uncertain. From germline, CDR1 is SGHNT and CDR2 YYREEE (reference sequence). V dropped 3 bases and J dropped 5 bases, with 9 bases sitting between them. The CDR3 loop spans 13 amino acids. DNA for the CDR3: TGTGCCAGCAGCTACGGGATTTATCAGCCCCAGCATTTT. It codes for CASSYGIYQPQHF. Full variable domain (outside the CDR3, taken from reference TRBV5-4 and TRBJ1-5): ETGVTQSPTHLIKTRGQQVTLRCSSQSGHNTVSWYQQALGQGPQFIFQYYREEENGRGNFPPRFSGLQFPNYSSELNVNALELDDSALYLCASSYGIYQPQHFGDGTRLSIL.

The sample holds a few counts of this clone. This sequence joins TRBV5-1 and TRBJ2-3; possible D gene TRBD2, 5 bases. Looked up from germline, CDR1 is SGHRS and CDR2 is YFSETQ. CDR3 length: 16 amino acids. V was pared by 4 bases and J by 0 bases, with 15 bases between. The CDR3: CASSAPSGTSTDTQYF. In DNA, the CDR3 is TGCGCCAGCAGCGCGCCCAGCGGCACTAGCACAGATACGCAGTATTTT.

The chain is built from TRBV5-1 and TRBJ1-2, with 8 bases aligning to TRBD1. The germline V gene encodes CDR1 SGHRS and CDR2 YFSETQ. This CDR3 is 14 amino acids long. The V and J ends lost 5 bases and 4 bases, in that order; junction bases with no gene match: 7. Here the CDR3 reads CASSTTGGAYGYTF. The CDR3 nucleotides are TGCGCCAGCAGTACAACAGGGGGAGCCTATGGCTACACCTTC.

This chain uses TRBV7-3 with TRBJ2-2; TRBD2 might be the D (6 bases). The length of the CDR3 is 16 residues. Trimming removed 1 base at V and 1 base at J, with 10 bases between. Germline V gene sequence: CDR1 SGHTA, CDR2 FQGTGA. CDR3 residues: CASSLRREENTGELFF. The CDR3 DNA is TGTGCCAGCAGCTTAAGGCGGGAAGAGAACACCGGGGAGCTGTTTTTT.

The chain is built from TRBV5-1 and TRBJ1-2, with 7 positions matching TRBD1. The germline V gene encodes CDR1 SGHRS and CDR2 YFSETQ. The J segment lost 5 bases and the V segment lost 3 bases, leaving 10 bases of the junction unmatched. The CDR3 has 15 amino acids. The CDR3 bases are TGCGCCAGCAGCTGGACCGGGACAGACTATTATGGCTACACCTTC. It is translated as CASSWTGTDYYGYTF.

This clone was found once. V and J are TRBV18 and TRBJ2-4, with a possible D match to TRBD2 (6 bases). Germline CDR1 and CDR2: KGHSH and LQKENI. This CDR3 has 17 residues. V gave up 6 bases and J gave up 0 bases, with 18 bases separating them. The CDR3 here is CASSLTQGGIAKNIQYF. CDR3 DNA: TGTGCCAGCTCCTTAACCCAGGGCGGGATAGCCAAAAACATTCAGTACTTC.

The V gene is TRBV28, the J gene TRBJ1-6; unclear D gene. The CDR3 has 14 amino acids. Trimming shortened V by 6 bases and J by 5 bases, and 11 bases separated the two germline ends. Germline loops: CDR1 MDHEN, CDR2 SYDVKM. DNA for the CDR3: TGTGCCAGCAGCGACGTGGGCAATAATTCACCCCTCCACTTT. The encoded protein is CASSDVGNNSPLHF.

The chain carries TRBV7-9 and TRBJ2-1, with 7 bases aligning to TRBD1. This CDR3 region has 19 residues. V lost 2 bases to trimming and J lost 6 bases; unmatched junction nucleotides: 19. Germline V gene data show CDR1 as SEHNR and CDR2 as FQNEAQ (reference sequence). Here the CDR3 DNA reads TGTGCCAGCAGCTTACTGTCCCCACGTACAGGGGCTGGGCGCAATGAGCAGTTCTTC. It is translated as CASSLLSPRTGAGRNEQFF. Full variable domain (missing parts from reference TRBV7-9 and TRBJ2-1): DTGVSQNPRHKITKRGQNVTFRCDPISEHNRLYWYRQTLGQGPEFLTYFQNEAQLEKSRLLSDRFSAERPKGSFSTLEIQRTEQGDSAMYLCASSLLSPRTGAGRNEQFFGPGTRLTVL.